This T cell receptor beta chain was profiled in a study of blood T cell repertoires in COVID-19. Across the whole study: Acute and convalescent COVID-19 specimens originated in the United States, Italy and Spain. T cells, B-cell-depleted T cells, or PBMCs provided the cDNA or gDNA that served as material.

As handled by the study authors: For nucleated cells, counts were estimated from reference gene primer amplification. The data were produced by immunoSEQ multiplex PCR, yet TCRdb's version contains in-frame clones alone and is incomplete. That table supplies the V and J calls and clone size; D and trimming were determined from the DNA. The data hold fewer than 110,000 clones, with around 90% observed a single time. This clone has only a few counts. CDR3 length equals 15 residues. J gave up 7 bases and V 0 bases, and 8 bases lay outside the gene matches. The V gene's germline CDR1 is SGHDN and CDR2 FVKESK.

The rearrangement joins TRBV14 to TRBJ2-5; 7 nucleotides agree with TRBD1. This clonotype was obtained from a man aged 35 to 55 with active or convalescent COVID-19. The sequencing input was peripheral blood. DNA of the CDR3: TGTGCCAGCAGCCAAGATCTGCGACAGGGTGTGACCCAGTACTTC. It encodes CASSQDLRQGVTQYF.